Sequencing of this T cell receptor (beta chain) was carried out in a study of blood T cell repertoires in COVID-19. This CDR3 contains 12 residues. Germline CDR1 is MNHEY and CDR2 is SVGEGT. Trimming removed 5 bases from V and 10 bases from J, with 12 bases in between. Repertoires were generated with immunoSEQ multiplex PCR, while TCRdb's copy carries only in-frame clones and drops some. The table shows 110,000 or so clones, with roughly 80% occurring only once. The chain has TRBV6-2 or TRBV6-3 and TRBJ2-1; maybe TRBD2 (6 bases). The TCR sequence derives from a man between 50 and 59 years old with acute or convalescent COVID-19. Sequencing was performed on peripheral blood. The CDR3 DNA reads TGTGCCAGCAGTCCGGGACTTTACGAGCAGTTCTTC. It specifies CASSPGLYEQFF.